This T cell receptor beta chain was identified in a study of shared clonotypes between healthy human individuals. The study's findings and limits: Clonotype sharing levels among donors were expected to vary with sequencing depth. Rarefaction exposed incomplete sorted-subset sequencing despite large depth. What limited the represented genetic and exposure-history diversity was the small number of donors.

Points on this clone: Its antigen remains unidentified.

Researchers partitioned CD4+ cells into CD45RA+ naive and CD45RA-negative memory subsets. Libraries were prepared by immunoSEQ multiplex PCR; TCRdb keeps only in-frame clonotypes and omits some of them. The table lists some 680,000 clones, approximately 73% of them singletons. The receptor comes from a woman in her 30s in good health. Input material: memory CD4+ T cells sorted from blood. As to subset: CD45RA-negative fraction.

The DNA for the CDR3 is TGTGCCAGCAGCTTCGCGGCAGGCACCGGGGAGCTGTTTTTT. This sequence encodes CASSFAAGTGELFF. The V call is TRBV7-9, the J call TRBJ2-2; D ambiguous. The germline V gene has CDR1 SEHNR and CDR2 FQNEAQ (reference sequence). With 3 bases removed from V and 4 bases from J, the gap between germline ends came to 9 bases. This CDR3 contains 14 residues.